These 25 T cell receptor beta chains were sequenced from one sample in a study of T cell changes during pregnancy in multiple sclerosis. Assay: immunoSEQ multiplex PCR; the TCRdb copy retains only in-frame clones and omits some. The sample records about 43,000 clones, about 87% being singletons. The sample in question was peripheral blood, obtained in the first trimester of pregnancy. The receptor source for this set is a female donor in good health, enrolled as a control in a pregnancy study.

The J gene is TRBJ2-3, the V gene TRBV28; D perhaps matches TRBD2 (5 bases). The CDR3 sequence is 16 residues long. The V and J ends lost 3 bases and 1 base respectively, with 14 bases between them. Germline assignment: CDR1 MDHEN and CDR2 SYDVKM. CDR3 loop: CASSFAAAGGTDTQYF. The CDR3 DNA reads TGTGCCAGCAGTTTTGCGGCTGCGGGCGGCACAGATACGCAGTATTTT.

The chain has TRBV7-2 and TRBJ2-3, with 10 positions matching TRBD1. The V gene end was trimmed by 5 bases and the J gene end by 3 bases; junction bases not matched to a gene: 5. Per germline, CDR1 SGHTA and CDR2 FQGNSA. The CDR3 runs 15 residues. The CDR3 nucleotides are TGTGCCAGCAGCAGGGACAGGGGTCTAACAGATACGCAGTATTTT. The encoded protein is CASSRDRGLTDTQYF.

CDR3 coding DNA: TGTGCCAGTAGACTAGCGGGAGGGAGGACAGATACGCAGTATTTT. As protein: CASRLAGGRTDTQYF. The V call is TRBV25-1, the J call TRBJ2-3; 14 nucleotides line up with TRBD2. Trimming took 9 bases from V and 3 from J; bases not matched to a gene: 5. CDR3 length: 15 residues. Germline CDR1 and CDR2: MGHDK and SYGVNS.

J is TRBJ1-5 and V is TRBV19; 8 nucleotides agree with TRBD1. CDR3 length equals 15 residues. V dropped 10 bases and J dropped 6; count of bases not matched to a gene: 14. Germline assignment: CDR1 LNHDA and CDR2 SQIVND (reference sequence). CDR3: CATLPGQGTVQPQHF. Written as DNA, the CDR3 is TGTGCCACCCTACCAGGACAGGGAACCGTTCAGCCCCAGCATTTT.

CDR3 region: CSVDGSGQYF. In DNA, the CDR3 is TGCAGCGTTGACGGGAGCGGCCAGTACTTC. The chain has TRBV29-1 and TRBJ2-5, with D possibly TRBD2 on 6 matching bases. The germline CDR1 and CDR2 sequences are SQVTM and ANQGSEA. CDR3 length: 10 residues. V lost 3 bases to trimming and J lost 10 bases, with 9 bases between them.

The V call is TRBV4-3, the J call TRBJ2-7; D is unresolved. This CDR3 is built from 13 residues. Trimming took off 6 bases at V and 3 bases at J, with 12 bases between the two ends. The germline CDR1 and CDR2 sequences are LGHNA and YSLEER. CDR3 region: CASSSKQSYEQYF. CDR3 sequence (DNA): TGCGCCAGCAGTTCCAAACAAAGCTACGAGCAGTACTTC.

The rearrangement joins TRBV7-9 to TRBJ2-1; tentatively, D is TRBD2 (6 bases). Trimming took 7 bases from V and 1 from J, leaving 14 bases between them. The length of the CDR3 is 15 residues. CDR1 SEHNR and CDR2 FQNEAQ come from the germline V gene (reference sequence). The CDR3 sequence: CASIDPGLSYNEQFF. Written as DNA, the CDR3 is TGTGCCAGCATCGACCCGGGACTTTCCTACAATGAGCAGTTCTTC.

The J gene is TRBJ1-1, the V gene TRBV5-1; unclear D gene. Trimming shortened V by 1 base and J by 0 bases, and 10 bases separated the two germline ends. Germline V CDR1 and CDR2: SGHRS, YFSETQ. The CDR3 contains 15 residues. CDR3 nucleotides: TGCGCCAGCAGCTTGACTTCGACACTGAACACTGAAGCTTTCTTT. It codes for CASSLTSTLNTEAFF.

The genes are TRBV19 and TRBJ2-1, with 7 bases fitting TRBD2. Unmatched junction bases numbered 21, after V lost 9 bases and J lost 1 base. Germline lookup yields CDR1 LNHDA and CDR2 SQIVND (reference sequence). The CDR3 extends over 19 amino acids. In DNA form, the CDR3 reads TGTGCCAGCAGCCAACCTAGCGGAGGGTTAAGGGGTTCCTACAATGAGCAGTTCTTC. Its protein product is CASSQPSGGLRGSYNEQFF.

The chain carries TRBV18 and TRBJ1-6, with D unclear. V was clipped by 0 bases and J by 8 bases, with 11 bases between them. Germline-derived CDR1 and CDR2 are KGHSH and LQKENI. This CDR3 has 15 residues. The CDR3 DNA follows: TGTGCCAGCTCACCACCGCCGGGCGGGTATTCACCCCTCCACTTT. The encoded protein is CASSPPPGGYSPLHF.

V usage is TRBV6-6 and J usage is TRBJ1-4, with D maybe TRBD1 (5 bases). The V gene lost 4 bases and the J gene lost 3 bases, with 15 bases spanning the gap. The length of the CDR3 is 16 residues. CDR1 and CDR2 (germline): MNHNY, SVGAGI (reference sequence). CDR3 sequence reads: CASSSLGRESNEKLFF. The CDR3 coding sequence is TGTGCCAGCAGTTCATTGGGACGGGAGTCTAATGAAAAACTGTTTTTT.

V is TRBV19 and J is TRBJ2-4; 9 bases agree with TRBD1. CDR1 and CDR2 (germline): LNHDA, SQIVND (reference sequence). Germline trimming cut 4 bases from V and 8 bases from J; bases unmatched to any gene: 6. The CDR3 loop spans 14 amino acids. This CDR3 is CASSKQGAKDIQYF. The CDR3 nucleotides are TGTGCCAGTAGTAAACAGGGGGCGAAGGACATTCAGTACTTC. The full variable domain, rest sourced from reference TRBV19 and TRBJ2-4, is DGGITQSPKYLFRKEGQNVTLSCEQNLNHDAMYWYRQDPGQGLRLIYYSQIVNDFQKGDIAEGYSVSREKKESFPLTVTSAQKNPTAFYLCASSKQGAKDIQYFGAGTRLSVL.

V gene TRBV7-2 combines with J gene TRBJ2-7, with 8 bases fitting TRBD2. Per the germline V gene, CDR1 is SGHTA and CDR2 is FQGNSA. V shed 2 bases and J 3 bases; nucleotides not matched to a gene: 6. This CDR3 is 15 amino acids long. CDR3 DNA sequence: TGTGCCAGCAGCTTATCTACTAGCGGATACTACGAGCAGTACTTC. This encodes CASSLSTSGYYEQYF.

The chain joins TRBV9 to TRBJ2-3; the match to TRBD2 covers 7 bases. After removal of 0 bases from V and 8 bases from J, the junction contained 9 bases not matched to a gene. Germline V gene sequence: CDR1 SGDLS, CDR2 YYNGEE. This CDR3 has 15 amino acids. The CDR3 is CASSVVDGSGATQYF. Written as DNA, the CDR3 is TGTGCCAGCAGCGTAGTTGACGGGAGCGGGGCTACGCAGTATTTT.

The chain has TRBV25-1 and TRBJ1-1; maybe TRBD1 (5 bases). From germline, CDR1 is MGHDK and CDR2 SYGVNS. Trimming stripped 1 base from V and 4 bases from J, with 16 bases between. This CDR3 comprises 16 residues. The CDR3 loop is CASSESGGGFGTEAFF. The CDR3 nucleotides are TGTGCCAGCAGTGAATCAGGTGGGGGGTTCGGCACTGAAGCTTTCTTT.

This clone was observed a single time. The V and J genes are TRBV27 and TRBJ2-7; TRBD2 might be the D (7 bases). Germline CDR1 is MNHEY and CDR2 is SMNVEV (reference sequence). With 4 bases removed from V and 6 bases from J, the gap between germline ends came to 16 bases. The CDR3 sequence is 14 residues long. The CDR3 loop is CASSWRGGGSEQYF. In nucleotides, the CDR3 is TGTGCCAGCAGTTGGAGGGGAGGGGGAAGCGAGCAGTACTTC.

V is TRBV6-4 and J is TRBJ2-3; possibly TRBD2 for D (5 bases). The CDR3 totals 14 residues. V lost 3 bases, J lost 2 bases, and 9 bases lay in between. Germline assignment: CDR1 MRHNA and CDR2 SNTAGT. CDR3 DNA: TGTGCCAGCAGTGAGAGCGGAGCCACAGATACGCAGTATTTT. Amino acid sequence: CASSESGATDTQYF.

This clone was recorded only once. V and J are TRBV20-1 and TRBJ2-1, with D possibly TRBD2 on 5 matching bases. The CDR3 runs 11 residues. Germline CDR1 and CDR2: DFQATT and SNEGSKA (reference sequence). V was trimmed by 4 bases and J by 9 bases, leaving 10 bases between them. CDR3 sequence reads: CSAIKGAEQFF. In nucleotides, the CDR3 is TGCAGTGCTATTAAGGGAGCTGAGCAGTTCTTC.

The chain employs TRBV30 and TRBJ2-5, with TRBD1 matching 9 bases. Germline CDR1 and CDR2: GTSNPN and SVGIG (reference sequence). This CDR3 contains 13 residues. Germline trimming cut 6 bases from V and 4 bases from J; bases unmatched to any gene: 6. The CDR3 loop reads CACSGTGLETQYF. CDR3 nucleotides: TGTGCCTGCTCCGGGACAGGGTTAGAGACCCAGTACTTC. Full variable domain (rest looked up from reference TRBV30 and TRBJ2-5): SQTIHQWPATLVQPVGSPLSLECTVEGTSNPNLYWYRQAAGRGLQLLFYSVGIGQISSEVPQNLSASRPQDRQFILSSKKLLLSDSGFYLCACSGTGLETQYFGPGTRLLVL.

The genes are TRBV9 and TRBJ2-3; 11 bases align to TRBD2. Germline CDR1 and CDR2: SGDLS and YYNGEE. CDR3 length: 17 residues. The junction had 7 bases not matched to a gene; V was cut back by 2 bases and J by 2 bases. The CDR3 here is CASSVYSGGAPTDTQYF. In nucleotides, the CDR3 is TGTGCCAGCAGCGTTTATAGCGGGGGGGCTCCCACAGATACGCAGTATTTT.

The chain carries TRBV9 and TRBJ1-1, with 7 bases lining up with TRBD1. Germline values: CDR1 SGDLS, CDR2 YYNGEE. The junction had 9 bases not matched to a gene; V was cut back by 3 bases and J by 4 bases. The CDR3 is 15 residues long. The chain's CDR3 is CASSATGVRGTEAFF. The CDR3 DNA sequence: TGTGCCAGCAGCGCCACAGGGGTGAGGGGCACTGAAGCTTTCTTT.

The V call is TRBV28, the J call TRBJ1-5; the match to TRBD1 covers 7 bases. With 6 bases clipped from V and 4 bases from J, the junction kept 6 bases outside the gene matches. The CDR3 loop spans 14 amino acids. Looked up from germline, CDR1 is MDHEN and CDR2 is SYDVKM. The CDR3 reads CASRKGDRNQPQHF. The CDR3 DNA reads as TGTGCCAGCAGAAAAGGGGACAGAAATCAGCCCCAGCATTTT. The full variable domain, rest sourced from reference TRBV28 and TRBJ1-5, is DVKVTQSSRYLVKRTGEKVFLECVQDMDHENMFWYRQDPGLGLRLIYFSYDVKMKEKGDIPEGYSVSREKKERFSLILESASTNQTSMYLCASRKGDRNQPQHFGDGTRLSIL.

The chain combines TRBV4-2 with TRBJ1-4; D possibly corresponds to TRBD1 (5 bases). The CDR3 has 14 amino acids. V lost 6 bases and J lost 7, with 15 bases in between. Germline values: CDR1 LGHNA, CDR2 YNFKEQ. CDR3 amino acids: CASSGQGFSEKLFF. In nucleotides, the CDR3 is TGTGCCAGCAGTGGGCAGGGTTTTAGTGAAAAACTGTTTTTT.

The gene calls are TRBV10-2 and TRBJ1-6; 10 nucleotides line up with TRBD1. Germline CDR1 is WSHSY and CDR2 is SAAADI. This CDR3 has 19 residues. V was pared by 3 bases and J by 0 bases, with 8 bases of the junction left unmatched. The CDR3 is CASSETPGQGSSYNSPLHF. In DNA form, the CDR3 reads TGCGCCAGCAGTGAAACGCCGGGACAGGGGAGCTCCTATAATTCACCCCTCCACTTT.

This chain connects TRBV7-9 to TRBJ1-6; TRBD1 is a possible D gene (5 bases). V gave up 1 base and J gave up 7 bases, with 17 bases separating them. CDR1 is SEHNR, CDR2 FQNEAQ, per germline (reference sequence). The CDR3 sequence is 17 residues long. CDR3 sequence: CASSLGVGPSKNSPLHF. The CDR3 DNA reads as TGTGCCAGCAGCTTAGGAGTGGGGCCCTCAAAAAATTCACCCCTCCACTTT. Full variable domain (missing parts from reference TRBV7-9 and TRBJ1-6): DTGVSQNPRHKITKRGQNVTFRCDPISEHNRLYWYRQTLGQGPEFLTYFQNEAQLEKSRLLSDRFSAERPKGSFSTLEIQRTEQGDSAMYLCASSLGVGPSKNSPLHFGNGTRLTVT.